One and the same sample provided the 21 T cell receptor beta chains below, sequenced in a study of blood T cells in healthy people across ages. A second PCR of roughly 6 to 12 cycles used a sample-barcoded 5' primer and a J-beta primer mix. TCRdb itself ran the 5' RACE reads through MiXCR, one entry per CDR3 protein. The table lists fewer than 1.5 million distinct CDR3 sequences, approximately 38% of them singletons. The specimen was blood. All receptors come from a woman in her late teens or twenties in good health.

The chain combines TRBV5-1 with TRBJ1-4; D gene unclear. Trimming shortened V by 0 bases and J by 7 bases, and 16 bases separated the two germline ends. Per the germline V gene, CDR1 is SGHRS and CDR2 is YFSETQ. The CDR3 loop spans 16 amino acids. The CDR3 sequence: CASSLDGSRSREKLFF. The CDR3, as DNA: TGCGCCAGCAGCTTGGACGGATCCCGAAGTCGTGAAAAACTGTTTTTT.

The chain links TRBV7-9 to TRBJ1-1; no reliable D call. This CDR3 is built from 16 residues. Trimming cost V 3 bases and J 6 bases, with 20 bases left between them. CDR1 and CDR2 from the germline V gene are SEHNR and FQNEAQ (reference sequence). CDR3 bases: TGTGCCAGCAGCTTTGGAGTAACGGGAATGAGTGCTGAAGCTTTCTTT. This encodes CASSFGVTGMSAEAFF. The full variable domain, with the rest looked up from reference TRBV7-9 and TRBJ1-1, is DTGVSQNPRHKITKRGQNVTFRCDPISEHNRLYWYRQTLGQGPEFLTYFQNEAQLEKSRLLSDRFSAERPKGSFSTLEIQRTEQGDSAMYLCASSFGVTGMSAEAFFGQGTRLTVV.

In DNA, the CDR3 is TGTGCCAGCAGAGACTATTCAAACTATGGCTACACCTTC. Encoded protein: CASRDYSNYGYTF. The genes are TRBV27 and TRBJ1-2; D gene uncertain. The V and J ends lost 6 bases and 2 bases respectively, with 10 bases between them. Germline V gene sequence: CDR1 MNHEY, CDR2 SMNVEV (reference sequence). This CDR3 spans 13 amino acids.

The CDR3: CASSEVEPDGTDTQYF. The CDR3 nucleotides read TGTGCCAGCAGTGAGGTCGAGCCGGACGGCACAGATACGCAGTATTTT. The J gene is TRBJ2-3, the V gene TRBV2; D uncertain. CDR1 and CDR2 (germline): SNHLY, FYNNEI. V dropped 3 bases and J dropped 1 base, with 14 bases sitting between them. The CDR3 spans 16 residues.

The chain couples TRBV5-7 to TRBJ2-1, with D uncertain. TRBV5-7 is flagged as an ORF with uncertain function. The CDR3 is made up of 20 amino acids. V lost 10 bases and J lost 0, with 32 bases in between. The CDR3 nucleotides are TGTGCCGGCCGAAACCAACTATCACAAGAGTACCCGAGCTCCTACAATGAGCAGTTCTTC. Translation gives CAGRNQLSQEYPSSYNEQFF.

Ten or more counts support this clonotype. This chain links TRBV10-3 with TRBJ2-1; 7 bases match TRBD2. Germline CDR1 and CDR2: ENHRY and SYGVKD. CDR3 length: 14 residues. Germline trimming cut 6 bases from V and 1 base from J; bases unmatched to any gene: 3. CDR3 DNA: TGTGCCATCAGGAAGCGGGGATCCTACAATGAGCAGTTCTTC. Translation gives CAIRKRGSYNEQFF.

The chain couples TRBV9 to TRBJ2-2; 10 positions match TRBD2. Unmatched junction bases numbered 5, after V lost 0 bases and J lost 6 bases. CDR3 size: 16 residues. Germline V gene data show CDR1 as SGDLS and CDR2 as YYNGEE. DNA for the CDR3: TGTGCCAGCAGCGTAGAAAGCGGGGGGGCCTCCGGGGAGCTGTTTTTT. It translates to CASSVESGGASGELFF.

This chain joins TRBV2 and TRBJ1-1, with D unclear. CDR1 is SNHLY, CDR2 FYNNEI, per germline. Trimming left V 6 bases short and J 1 base short, with 15 bases between. This CDR3 comprises 15 residues. This CDR3 reads CASSSASPANTEAFF. The CDR3 DNA reads TGTGCCAGCAGCTCCGCCAGCCCGGCGAACACTGAAGCTTTCTTT.

As DNA, the CDR3 is TGCAGTGCTAGAGATTGGGGACAGGTATCTGCAGAGACCCAGTACTTC. Protein sequence: CSARDWGQVSAETQYF. The V call is TRBV20-1, the J call TRBJ2-5; 8 positions agree with TRBD1. Per the germline V gene, CDR1 is DFQATT and CDR2 is SNEGSKA (reference sequence). V lost 0 bases and J lost 4; bases outside the gene matches: 10. The CDR3 sequence is 16 residues long.

This clonotype showed up just once. This chain joins TRBV3-1 and TRBJ2-5; 8 bases line up with TRBD1. The CDR3 loop spans 16 amino acids. Germline V lookup: CDR1 LGHDT, CDR2 YNNKEL (reference sequence). V lost 1 base to trimming and J lost 11 bases; unmatched junction nucleotides: 15. Written as DNA, the CDR3 is TGTGCCAGCAGCCAAGGGACAGGGAGTCCCTACAATGAGCAGTACTTC. As protein: CASSQGTGSPYNEQYF.

There are a few counts of this clonotype. The V and J genes are TRBV12-3 or TRBV12-4 and TRBJ2-5; D remains ambiguous. The CDR3 is 13 amino acids. V was trimmed by 2 bases and J by 11 bases, leaving 15 bases between them. The CDR3, as DNA: TGTGCCAGCAGTTTACGACCAGTCCATGAGCAGTACTTC. This sequence encodes CASSLRPVHEQYF.

This clonotype appeared a few times. J is TRBJ2-3 and V is TRBV7-8; D may correspond to TRBD1 or TRBD2 (5 bases each). V shed 3 bases and J shed 4 bases, with 14 bases lying between them. This CDR3 spans 15 amino acids. Germline V gene sequence: CDR1 SGHVS, CDR2 FQNEAQ. The CDR3 loop reads CASSFGARGADTQYF. CDR3 sequence (DNA): TGTGCCAGCAGCTTCGGGGCCCGAGGGGCAGATACGCAGTATTTT.

Regarding this clonotype: Its ends do not fully match the called genes, so a read error is possible. The chain combines TRBV18 with TRBJ2-3, with D hard to call. The germline CDR1 and CDR2 sequences are KGHSH and LQKENI. The CDR3 is made up of 12 amino acids. CDR3 sequence: CASPPDTDTQYF. The DNA for the CDR3 is TGTGCCAGCCCACCAGACACAGATACGCAGTATTTT.

This clonotype was detected a few times. The chain recombines TRBV28 with TRBJ2-7; D possibly corresponds to TRBD2 (5 bases). Trimming left V 6 bases short and J 5 bases short, with 14 bases between. The CDR3 loop spans 13 amino acids. CDR1 and CDR2 (germline): MDHEN, SYDVKM. CDR3 sequence: CASSQRLLHEQYF. The DNA for the CDR3 is TGTGCCAGCAGCCAAAGACTACTCCACGAGCAGTACTTC. The full variable domain, with the rest looked up from reference TRBV28 and TRBJ2-7, is DVKVTQSSRYLVKRTGEKVFLECVQDMDHENMFWYRQDPGLGLRLIYFSYDVKMKEKGDIPEGYSVSREKKERFSLILESASTNQTSMYLCASSQRLLHEQYFGPGTRLTVT.

As concerns this clonotype: A read error may explain this, as a much larger clone is one base away. The rearrangement joins TRBV7-9 to TRBJ2-7; 9 bases are a match to TRBD1. Germline CDR1 and CDR2: SEHNR and FQNEAQ (reference sequence). This CDR3 has 15 residues. The CDR3 is CASRETGGASYERYF. CDR3 in DNA: TGTGCCAGCAGGGAGACAGGGGGAGCCTCCTACGAGCGGTACTTC.

A few counts support this clonotype. This chain uses TRBV18 with TRBJ2-5; D might be TRBD2 (6 bases). Trimming cost V 3 bases and J 4 bases, with 15 bases left between them. The CDR3 is 15 amino acids. Germline loops: CDR1 KGHSH, CDR2 LQKENI. CDR3 sequence (DNA): TGTGCCAGCTCACCGAACGGGAGATCGGGAGAGACCCAGTACTTC. Protein: CASSPNGRSGETQYF.

This clonotype was picked up one time. V usage is TRBV20-1 and J usage is TRBJ2-1, with 12 bases matching TRBD2. The CDR3 contains 17 residues. Germline CDR1 and CDR2: DFQATT and SNEGSKA (reference sequence). V lost 3 bases, J lost 4 bases, and 10 bases stayed unmatched. The CDR3 sequence is CSASSLAGGPEYNEQFF. The CDR3 DNA reads TGCAGTGCTAGCAGCCTAGCGGGAGGGCCGGAATACAATGAGCAGTTCTTC.

This clonotype was detected a few times. CDR3 loop: CASSLRQGNEQYF. The CDR3 coding sequence is TGTGCCAGCAGTTTGAGACAGGGTAACGAGCAGTACTTC. This chain links TRBV12-3 or TRBV12-4 with TRBJ2-7; the match to TRBD1 covers 7 bases. CDR3 length equals 13 residues. V was clipped by 3 bases and J by 5 bases; unmatched bases: 4.

The chain combines TRBV3-1 with TRBJ2-3; D remains ambiguous. The CDR3 is 15 residues long. Germline loops: CDR1 LGHDT, CDR2 YNNKEL (reference sequence). Trimming shortened V by 1 base and J by 0 bases, and 8 bases separated the two germline ends. The CDR3 is CASSQGSASTDTQYF. CDR3 in DNA: TGTGCCAGCAGCCAAGGCAGCGCTAGCACAGATACGCAGTATTTT.

Details on this clonotype: At one end the junction does not follow the germline gene, possibly because of a read error. The chain uses TRBV7-3 and TRBJ2-5; D may be TRBD1 (6 bases). The length of the CDR3 is 14 residues. Germline V gene sequence: CDR1 SGHTA, CDR2 FQGTGA. CDR3 DNA sequence: TGTGCCAGCAGCCTCCTTGGGGGACAAGGGACCCAGTACTTC. This gives the protein CASSLLGGQGTQYF.

This chain joins TRBV12-3 or TRBV12-4 and TRBJ2-7; 10 bases line up with TRBD1. With 6 bases clipped from V and 4 bases from J, the junction kept 6 bases outside the gene matches. CDR3 length equals 14 residues. CDR3: CASRPTGGLYEQYF. CDR3 DNA: TGTGCCAGCAGACCGACAGGGGGCCTTTACGAGCAGTACTTC.